Presented here are 28 T cell receptor beta chains from one specimen sequenced in a study of CD8 T cells in ankylosing spondylitis. MiXCR, run by TCRdb on the 5' RACE reads, gives a single entry per CDR3 protein. The data contain roughly 48,000 distinct CDR3 sequences, 6% to 7.5% of them singletons. Sequencing input: blood, either unsorted or a sorted T cell fraction (not recorded which). The receptors derive from a female donor with ankylosing spondylitis or in good health (not recorded which).

The sample holds many counts of this clonotype. The gene calls are TRBV4-1 and TRBJ2-1; 7 bases agree with TRBD2. The CDR3 is made up of 16 amino acids. The junction had 6 bases not matched to a gene; V was cut back by 0 bases and J by 4 bases. Germline CDR1 and CDR2: MGHRA and YSYEKL. CDR3 sequence: CASSQDPAGNYNEQFF. CDR3 DNA: TGCGCCAGCAGCCAAGATCCAGCGGGGAATTACAATGAGCAGTTCTTC.

This clonotype was recorded at least ten times. This chain connects TRBV20-1 to TRBJ1-3; no clear D. The CDR3 consists of 17 residues. V was shortened by 0 bases and J by 1 base, with 16 bases between the two germline ends. CDR1 is DFQATT and CDR2 is SNEGSKA in the germline V gene (reference sequence). The CDR3 protein is CSARDPGGLRSGNTIYF. CDR3 nucleotides: TGCAGTGCTAGAGATCCGGGAGGGTTGAGGTCTGGAAACACCATATATTTT.

This clonotype was recorded a few times. The rearrangement uses TRBV18 and TRBJ2-5; possible D gene TRBD2, 6 bases. Germline loops: CDR1 KGHSH, CDR2 LQKENI. Trimming stripped 5 bases from V and 4 bases from J, with 14 bases between. The length of the CDR3 is 14 residues. The CDR3 region is CASSTSTGVETQYF. Written as DNA, the CDR3 is TGTGCCAGCTCAACTAGCACTGGAGTAGAGACCCAGTACTTC.

This clonotype was picked up many times. The chain has TRBV5-1 and TRBJ2-7; 7 bases fit TRBD1. CDR3 size: 15 residues. CDR1 and CDR2 from the germline V gene are SGHRS and YFSETQ. V trimming: 1 base; J trimming: 3 bases; junction bases outside the gene matches: 7. This chain's CDR3 is CASSLQQGQDYEQYF. The CDR3 coding sequence is TGCGCCAGCAGCTTGCAACAGGGGCAGGACTACGAGCAGTACTTC.

This clonotype has at least ten counts. The chain carries TRBV4-2 and TRBJ2-1; 11 bases agree with TRBD2. V dropped 0 bases and J dropped 9; count of bases not matched to a gene: 4. This CDR3 comprises 15 residues. Germline lookup yields CDR1 LGHNA and CDR2 YNFKEQ. CDR3 loop: CASSQELAGVFEQFF. The CDR3 DNA reads as TGTGCCAGCAGCCAAGAACTAGCGGGGGTTTTTGAGCAGTTCTTC.

This clonotype has more than one count but fewer than ten. CDR3 protein: CASSFETLNTEAFF. CDR3 sequence (DNA): TGTGCCAGCAGCTTTGAAACACTTAACACTGAAGCTTTCTTT. The chain uses TRBV7-9 and TRBJ1-1; D unclear. CDR3 length equals 14 residues. The ends were cut back, 3 bases at V and 2 bases at J, with 10 bases in the middle. CDR1 and CDR2 (germline): SEHNR, FQNEAQ (reference sequence).

This clonotype was recorded many times. J is TRBJ1-1 and V is TRBV12-3 or TRBV12-4; 7 nucleotides match TRBD1. V dropped 3 bases and J dropped 5; count of bases not matched to a gene: 3. CDR3 length equals 13 residues. For the CDR3, the DNA is TGTGCCAGCAGTTTGAGGGGGCGAACTGAAGCTTTCTTT. It yields the protein CASSLRGRTEAFF.

This clonotype has a count of ten or more. The genes are TRBV29-1 and TRBJ2-2; 8 bases are a match to TRBD1. Trimming at V came to 5 bases and at J to 5 bases, leaving 7 bases not matched to a gene. Germline V gene lookup returns CDR1 SQVTM and CDR2 ANQGSEA. The CDR3 is 14 amino acids. CDR3 region: CSVLRGHGTGELFF. The CDR3 nucleotides read TGCAGCGTTCTCAGGGGGCACGGAACCGGGGAGCTGTTTTTT.

This clonotype has ten or more counts. This sequence joins TRBV5-8 and TRBJ2-5, with a possible D match to TRBD1 (6 bases). This CDR3 region has 14 residues. V lost 4 bases and J 1 base, leaving 11 bases between the germline ends. CDR1 and CDR2 (germline): SGHTS, YDEGEE. CDR3 in amino acids: CASSKRTVQETQYF. CDR3 coding DNA: TGTGCCAGCAGCAAAAGGACAGTCCAAGAGACCCAGTACTTC.

The table lists this clonotype with many counts. V gene TRBV6-1 combines with J gene TRBJ2-3; D is uncertain. Germline values: CDR1 MNHNS, CDR2 SASEGT. The CDR3 has 12 residues. Trimming stripped 2 bases from V and 2 bases from J, with 2 bases between. This CDR3 is CASSEITDTQYF. CDR3 sequence (DNA): TGTGCCAGCAGTGAAATCACAGATACGCAGTATTTT.

Ten or more counts support this clonotype. The chain recombines TRBV5-6 with TRBJ1-6, with D perhaps TRBD1 (5 bases). This CDR3 is 16 amino acids long. V was shortened by 2 bases and J by 5 bases, with 14 bases between the two germline ends. Germline-derived CDR1 and CDR2 are SGHDT and YYEEEE. The CDR3 loop reads CASSFEYRNHNSPLHF. The CDR3 nucleotides are TGTGCCAGCAGCTTCGAGTACAGGAATCATAATTCACCCCTCCACTTT.

This clonotype occurred many times. This chain links TRBV15 with TRBJ2-1, with D unclear. The CDR3 is made up of 12 amino acids. The V and J ends lost 0 bases and 10 bases respectively, with 7 bases between them. Germline CDR1 reads LNHNV; CDR2 reads YYDKDF (reference sequence). DNA of the CDR3: TGTGCCACCAGCAGAGATGCAGCGGAGCAGTTCTTC. It codes for CATSRDAAEQFF.

This clonotype was recorded at least ten times. J is TRBJ2-4 and V is TRBV3-1; unclear D gene. Germline CDR1 LGHDT, CDR2 YNNKEL (reference sequence). V was clipped by 2 bases and J by 2 bases, with 1 base between them. The CDR3 length is 12 residues. CDR3 DNA: TGTGCCAGCAGCCAAACCAAAAACATTCAGTACTTC. Amino acids: CASSQTKNIQYF.

This clonotype was seen at least ten times. The chain is built from TRBV9 and TRBJ2-5, with TRBD1 as a possible D gene (6 bases). The CDR3 sequence is 15 residues long. The germline V and J ends were trimmed by 0 bases and 2 bases, with 11 bases remaining between them. Germline lookup yields CDR1 SGDLS and CDR2 YYNGEE. The CDR3 region is CASSVETGQQETQYF. The CDR3 DNA reads TGTGCCAGCAGCGTAGAGACAGGACAGCAAGAGACCCAGTACTTC.

This clonotype came up many times. The chain recombines TRBV29-1 with TRBJ1-5; no clear D gene. The germline V gene has CDR1 SQVTM and CDR2 ANQGSEA. The CDR3 is 15 residues long. The V and J ends lost 4 bases and 2 bases respectively, with 15 bases between them. The CDR3 DNA sequence: TGCAGCGTTGTCTTCCCCCGGGAAGGCAATCAGCCCCAGCATTTT. Protein product: CSVVFPREGNQPQHF.

This clonotype was detected only once. This CDR3 reads CASSDYNLASEQYV. CDR3 in DNA: TGTGCCAGCAGTGACTATAACTTGGCCTCCGAGCAGTACGTC. The chain combines TRBV6-1 with TRBJ2-7; D gene ambiguous. The germline V gene encodes CDR1 MNHNS and CDR2 SASEGT. CDR3 length: 14 residues. V lost 3 bases and J lost 6, with 15 bases in between.

The table lists this clonotype with a few counts. As DNA, the CDR3 is TGTGCCAGCAGCACCACAACCTATGGCTACACCTTC. This sequence encodes CASSTTTYGYTF. The chain recombines TRBV7-2 with TRBJ1-2; D gene unclear. The CDR3 is 12 residues long. Germline V gene data show CDR1 as SGHTA and CDR2 as FQGNSA. Trimming took 5 bases from V and 4 from J, leaving 8 bases between them.

This clonotype has a count of ten or more. J is TRBJ2-1 and V is TRBV20-1; 8 positions match TRBD2. The ends lost 6 bases at V and 8 bases at J; junction bases unmatched: 21. CDR1 is DFQATT, CDR2 SNEGSKA, per germline (reference sequence). This CDR3 has 17 amino acids. The chain's CDR3 is CSAVGLEGHLVGDEQFF. The CDR3 bases are TGCAGTGCCGTGGGACTAGAGGGCCACCTGGTAGGCGATGAGCAGTTCTTC.

This clonotype was seen a few times. Here the CDR3 DNA reads TGTGCCAGCAGCTTAGATGCTAGCTATGGCTACACCTTC. It translates to CASSLDASYGYTF. The chain is built from TRBV7-2 and TRBJ1-2; D unresolved. Per the germline V gene, CDR1 is SGHTA and CDR2 is FQGNSA. Trimming pared 1 base from V and 4 bases from J, leaving 7 bases between. The CDR3 extends over 13 amino acids.

This clonotype was observed at least ten times. The V call is TRBV5-1, the J call TRBJ2-3; D might be TRBD1 (5 bases). This CDR3 has 14 residues. The V end was cut by 4 bases, the J end by 1 base, with 10 bases between. CDR1 and CDR2 (germline): SGHRS, YFSETQ. CDR3 sequence (DNA): TGCGCCAGCAGCACCCCGACAGGCACAGATACGCAGTATTTT. Translation gives CASSTPTGTDTQYF. The whole variable domain, remainder taken from reference TRBV5-1 and TRBJ2-3, is KAGVTQTPRYLIKTRGQQVTLSCSPISGHRSVSWYQQTPGQGLQFLFEYFSETQRNKGNFPGRFSGRQFSNSRSEMNVSTLELGDSALYLCASSTPTGTDTQYFGPGTRLTVL.

This clonotype was found many times. The chain couples TRBV9 to TRBJ2-3; possibly TRBD2 for D (6 bases). Germline CDR1 is SGDLS and CDR2 is YYNGEE. Trimming pared 0 bases from V and 1 base from J, leaving 15 bases between. The CDR3 totals 17 residues. CDR3: CASSVAPPSAGTDTQYF. DNA for the CDR3: TGTGCCAGCAGCGTAGCACCCCCTAGCGCGGGCACAGATACGCAGTATTTT.

This clonotype appeared many times. The V gene is TRBV12-3 or TRBV12-4, the J gene TRBJ2-3; D is perhaps TRBD2 (7 bases). The V and J ends lost 1 base and 2 bases respectively, with 13 bases between them. CDR3 size: 16 residues. The CDR3 bases are TGTGCCAGCAGTTTAGTCGGGGGGCCCTTCACAGATACGCAGTATTTT. Protein product: CASSLVGGPFTDTQYF.

The rearrangement links TRBV5-1 to TRBJ1-4; possible D gene TRBD1, 6 bases. V dropped 4 bases and J dropped 7 bases, with 14 bases sitting between them. CDR3 size: 14 residues. From germline, CDR1 is SGHRS and CDR2 YFSETQ. In DNA, the CDR3 is TGCGCCAGCAGCGATGGGGGGGCTTCTGAAAAACTGTTTTTT. It codes for CASSDGGASEKLFF. Drawing the rest from reference TRBV5-1 and TRBJ1-4, the complete variable domain is KAGVTQTPRYLIKTRGQQVTLSCSPISGHRSVSWYQQTPGQGLQFLFEYFSETQRNKGNFPGRFSGRQFSNSRSEMNVSTLELGDSALYLCASSDGGASEKLFFGSGTQLSVL.

Many counts were recorded for this clonotype. The V gene is TRBV5-5, the J gene TRBJ2-7; D could derive from TRBD1 or TRBD2 (5 bases each). The CDR3 is 16 residues long. Looked up from germline, CDR1 is SGHKS and CDR2 is YYEKEE (reference sequence). The V end lost 4 bases, the J end lost 2 bases, and 19 bases lay between the germline ends. The CDR3 is CASSPAGTLVAYEQYV. In nucleotides, the CDR3 is TGTGCCAGCAGCCCCGCCGGGACCCTAGTGGCCTACGAGCAGTACGTC.

In this sample, this clonotype turned up a few times. V is TRBV2 and J is TRBJ2-1; 7 positions match TRBD1. CDR1 and CDR2 from the germline V gene are SNHLY and FYNNEI. This CDR3 has 14 residues. V shed 6 bases, J shed 8 bases, and the junction held 10 bases outside the gene matches. Here the CDR3 reads CASRSTGVWDEQFF. DNA for the CDR3: TGTGCCAGCAGATCCACAGGGGTTTGGGATGAGCAGTTCTTC.

Of note for this clonotype: An end of the junction differs from the germline gene, which may be a read error. CDR3 DNA sequence: TGTGCCAGCAGCGAAACCGGGACACGACCTTACTCCAACAATGAGCAGTTCTTC. Residues: CASSETGTRPYSNNEQFF. V is TRBV11-1 and J is TRBJ2-1; possible D gene TRBD1, 6 bases. Germline CDR1 is SGHAT and CDR2 is FQDESV (reference sequence). The CDR3 runs to 18 residues.

This clonotype was recorded many times. The chain joins TRBV6-2 or TRBV6-3 to TRBJ2-3, with D possibly TRBD1 on 6 matching bases. Trimming stripped 2 bases from V and 5 bases from J, with 17 bases between. This CDR3 is built from 16 residues. The germline V gene has CDR1 MNHEY and CDR2 SVGEGT. CDR3 amino acids: CASSYGGVALGDTQYF. The CDR3 bases are TGTGCCAGCAGTTACGGGGGCGTAGCTTTAGGAGATACGCAGTATTTT.

This clonotype appeared a few times. V gene TRBV12-3 or TRBV12-4 combines with J gene TRBJ1-2; 7 bases are shared with TRBD1. Trimming at V came to 2 bases and at J to 4 bases, leaving 7 bases not matched to a gene. CDR3 size: 15 residues. CDR3 in DNA: TGTGCCAGCAGTTTACTTTCAGGGGGGGGCTATGGCTACACCTTC. Translation gives CASSLLSGGGYGYTF.